The entry below describes one TCR beta chain. The CDR3 contains 15 residues. Germline V gene data show CDR1 as MNHEY and CDR2 as SVGEGT. Trimming took off 5 bases at V and 2 bases at J, with 16 bases between the two ends. Residents of 24 US areas, aged about 18 to 100 years, made up the participants. Cohorts were determined from participant-reported clinical history. Donors of Cohort 3 who recovered were those that had two negative PCRs, clearance, or symptom resolution. These data originate in a study of blood T cell repertoires in COVID-19. At the level of the study: The origin of the acute and convalescent COVID-19 samples was the United States, Italy and Spain.

TCRdb's copy holds only in-frame clones and misses some; the assay was immunoSEQ multiplex PCR. The repertoire consists of 300,000 to 350,000 clones, with about 90% occurring once and the leading ten covering roughly 0.94%. This rearrangement joins TRBV6-2 or TRBV6-3 to TRBJ2-7; D is perhaps TRBD2 (6 bases). This sequence originates from a woman in her 30s who had recovered from COVID-19. The sequencing sample was made of PBMCs or T cells enriched from blood (not recorded which). Here the CDR3 DNA reads TGTGCCAGCAGTCCGTTGGGGGGATCCCCCTACGAGCAGTACTTC. This encodes CASSPLGGSPYEQYF.